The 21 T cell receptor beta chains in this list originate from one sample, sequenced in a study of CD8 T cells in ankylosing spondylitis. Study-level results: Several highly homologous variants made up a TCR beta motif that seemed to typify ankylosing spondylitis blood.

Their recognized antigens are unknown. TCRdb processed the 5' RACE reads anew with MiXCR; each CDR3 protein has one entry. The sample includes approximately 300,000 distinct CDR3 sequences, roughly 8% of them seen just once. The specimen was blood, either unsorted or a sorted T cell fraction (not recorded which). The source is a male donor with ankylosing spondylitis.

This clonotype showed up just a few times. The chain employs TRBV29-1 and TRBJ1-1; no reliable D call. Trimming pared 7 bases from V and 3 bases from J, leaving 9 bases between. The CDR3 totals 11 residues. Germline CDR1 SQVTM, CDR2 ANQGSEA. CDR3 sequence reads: CSAYVHTEAFF. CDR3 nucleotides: TGCAGCGCCTATGTCCACACTGAAGCTTTCTTT.

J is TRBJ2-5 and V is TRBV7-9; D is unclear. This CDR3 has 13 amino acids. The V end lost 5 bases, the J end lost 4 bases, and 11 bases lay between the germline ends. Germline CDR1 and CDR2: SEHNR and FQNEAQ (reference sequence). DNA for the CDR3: TGTGCCAGCAGCCCGCTGGGAAGAGAGACCCAGTACTTC. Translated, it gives CASSPLGRETQYF.

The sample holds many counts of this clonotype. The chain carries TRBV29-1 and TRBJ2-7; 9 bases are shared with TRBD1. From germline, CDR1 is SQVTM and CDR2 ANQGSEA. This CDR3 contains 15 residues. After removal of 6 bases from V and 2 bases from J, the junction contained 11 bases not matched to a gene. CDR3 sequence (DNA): TGCAGCGTCCTGAACCCTACAGGGGGCCCCTACGAGCAGTACTTC. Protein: CSVLNPTGGPYEQYF.

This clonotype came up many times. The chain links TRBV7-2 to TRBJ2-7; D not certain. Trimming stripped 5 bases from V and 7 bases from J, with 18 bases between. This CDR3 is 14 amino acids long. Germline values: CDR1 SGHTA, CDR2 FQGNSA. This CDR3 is CASSPARAAQEQYF. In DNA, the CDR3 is TGTGCCAGCAGCCCAGCCCGGGCTGCGCAAGAGCAGTACTTC.

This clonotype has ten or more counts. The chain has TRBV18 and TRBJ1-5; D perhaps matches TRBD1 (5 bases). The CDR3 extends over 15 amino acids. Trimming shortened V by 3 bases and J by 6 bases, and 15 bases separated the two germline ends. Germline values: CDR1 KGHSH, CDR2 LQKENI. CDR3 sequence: CASSPQGNGAQPQHF. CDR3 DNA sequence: TGTGCCAGCTCACCTCAGGGAAATGGAGCTCAGCCCCAGCATTTT.

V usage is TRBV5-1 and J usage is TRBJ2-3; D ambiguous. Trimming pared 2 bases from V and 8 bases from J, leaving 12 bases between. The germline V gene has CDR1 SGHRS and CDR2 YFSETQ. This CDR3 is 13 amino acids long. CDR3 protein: CASSLTLPRTQYF. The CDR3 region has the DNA TGCGCCAGCAGCTTAACGCTCCCACGTACGCAGTATTTT.

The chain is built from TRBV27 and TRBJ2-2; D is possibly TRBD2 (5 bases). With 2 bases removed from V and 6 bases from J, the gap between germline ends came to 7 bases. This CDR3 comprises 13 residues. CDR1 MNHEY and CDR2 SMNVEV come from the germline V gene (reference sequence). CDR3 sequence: CASSLLRAGELFF. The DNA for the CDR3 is TGTGCCAGCAGTTTACTGCGGGCCGGGGAGCTGTTTTTT.

Here the CDR3 reads CASSWSVMYAGELFF. In nucleotides, the CDR3 is TGTGCCAGCAGTTGGTCCGTAATGTACGCCGGGGAGCTGTTTTTT. V and J are TRBV6-5 and TRBJ2-2; D call uncertain. This CDR3 comprises 15 residues. Trimming removed 4 bases at V and 6 bases at J, with 15 bases between. The germline CDR1 and CDR2 sequences are MNHEY and SVGAGI.

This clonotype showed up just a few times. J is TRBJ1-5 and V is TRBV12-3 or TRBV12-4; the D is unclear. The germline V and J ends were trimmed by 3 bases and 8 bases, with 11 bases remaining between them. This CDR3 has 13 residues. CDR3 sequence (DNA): TGTGCCAGCAGTTTTGCCCGGGAAGAGCCCCAGCATTTT. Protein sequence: CASSFAREEPQHF.

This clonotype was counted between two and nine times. CDR3 nucleotides: TGTGCCAGCAGGGGCCTGGGACAGGACGCCGATACGCAGTATTTT. Protein sequence: CASRGLGQDADTQYF. The rearrangement links TRBV27 to TRBJ2-3; TRBD1 matches 8 bases. CDR1 and CDR2 (germline): MNHEY, SMNVEV (reference sequence). V shed 6 bases, J shed 6 bases, and the junction held 11 bases outside the gene matches. The CDR3 contains 15 residues.

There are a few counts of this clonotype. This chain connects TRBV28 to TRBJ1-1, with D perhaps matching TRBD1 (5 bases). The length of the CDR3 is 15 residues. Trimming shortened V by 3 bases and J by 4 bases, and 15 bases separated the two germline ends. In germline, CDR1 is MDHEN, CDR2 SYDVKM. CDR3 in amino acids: CASSFYSGGSTEAFF. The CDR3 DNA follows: TGTGCCAGCAGTTTCTACTCTGGGGGGTCCACTGAAGCTTTCTTT. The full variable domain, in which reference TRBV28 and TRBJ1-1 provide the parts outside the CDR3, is DVKVTQSSRYLVKRTGEKVFLECVQDMDHENMFWYRQDPGLGLRLIYFSYDVKMKEKGDIPEGYSVSREKKERFSLILESASTNQTSMYLCASSFYSGGSTEAFFGQGTRLTVV.

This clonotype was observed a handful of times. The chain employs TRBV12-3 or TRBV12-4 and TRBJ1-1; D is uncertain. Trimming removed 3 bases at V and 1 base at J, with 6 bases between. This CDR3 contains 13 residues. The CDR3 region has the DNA TGTGCCAGCAGTTTTCGGACGAACACTGAAGCTTTCTTT. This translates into CASSFRTNTEAFF.

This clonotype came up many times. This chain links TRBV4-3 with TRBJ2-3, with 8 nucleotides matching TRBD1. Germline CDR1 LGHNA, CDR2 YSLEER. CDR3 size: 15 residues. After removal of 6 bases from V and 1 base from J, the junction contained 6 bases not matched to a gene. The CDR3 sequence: CASRPGGAGTDTQYF. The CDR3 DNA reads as TGCGCCAGCAGACCAGGGGGCGCCGGCACAGATACGCAGTATTTT.

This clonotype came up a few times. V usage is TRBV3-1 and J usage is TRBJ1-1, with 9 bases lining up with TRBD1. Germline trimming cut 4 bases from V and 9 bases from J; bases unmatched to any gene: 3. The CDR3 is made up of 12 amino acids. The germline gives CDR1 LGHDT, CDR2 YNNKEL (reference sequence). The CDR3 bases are TGTGCCAGCAGCCGGGACAGGGAAAAAGCTTTCTTT. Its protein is CASSRDREKAFF.

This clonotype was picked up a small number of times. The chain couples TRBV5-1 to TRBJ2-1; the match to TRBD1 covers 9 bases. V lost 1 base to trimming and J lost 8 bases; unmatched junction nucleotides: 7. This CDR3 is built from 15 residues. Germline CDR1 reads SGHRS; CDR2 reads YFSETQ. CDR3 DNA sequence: TGCGCCAGCAGCTTGACCGGGACAGGGACCCATGAGCAGTTCTTC. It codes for CASSLTGTGTHEQFF.

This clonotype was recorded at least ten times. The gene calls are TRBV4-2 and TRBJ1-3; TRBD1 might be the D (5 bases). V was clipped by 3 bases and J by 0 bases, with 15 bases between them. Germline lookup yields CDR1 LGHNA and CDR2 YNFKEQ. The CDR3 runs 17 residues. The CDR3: CASSQTVTPSSGNTIYF. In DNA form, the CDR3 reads TGTGCCAGCAGCCAGACAGTAACGCCGAGCTCTGGAAACACCATATATTTT.

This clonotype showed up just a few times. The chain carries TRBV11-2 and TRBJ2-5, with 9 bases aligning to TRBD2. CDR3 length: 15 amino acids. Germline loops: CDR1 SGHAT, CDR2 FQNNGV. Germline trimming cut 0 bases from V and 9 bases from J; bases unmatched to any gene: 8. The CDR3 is CASSLDRASGISQYF. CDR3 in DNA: TGTGCCAGCAGCTTAGATCGGGCTAGCGGGATTTCCCAGTACTTC.

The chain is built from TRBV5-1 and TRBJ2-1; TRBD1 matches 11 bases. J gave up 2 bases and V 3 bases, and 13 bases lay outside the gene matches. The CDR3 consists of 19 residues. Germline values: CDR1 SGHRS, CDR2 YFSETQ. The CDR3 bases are TGCGCCAGCAGCTCCCGGGGACAGGGGGTTATGGGGACCTACAATGAGCAGTTCTTC. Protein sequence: CASSSRGQGVMGTYNEQFF.

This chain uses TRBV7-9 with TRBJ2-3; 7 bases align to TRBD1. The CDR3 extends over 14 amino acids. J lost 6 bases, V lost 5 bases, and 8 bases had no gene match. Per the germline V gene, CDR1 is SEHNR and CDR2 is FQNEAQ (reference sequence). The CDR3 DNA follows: TGTGCCAGCAGCAAAACAGGGGAAGCTGATACGCAGTATTTT. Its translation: CASSKTGEADTQYF.

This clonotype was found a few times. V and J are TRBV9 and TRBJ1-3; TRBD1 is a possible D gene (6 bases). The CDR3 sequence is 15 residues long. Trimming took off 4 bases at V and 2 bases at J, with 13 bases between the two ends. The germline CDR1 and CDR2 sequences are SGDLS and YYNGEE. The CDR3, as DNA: TGTGCCAGCAGCATACAGGGTTCTCCTGGAAACACCATATATTTT. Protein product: CASSIQGSPGNTIYF.

CDR3 nucleotides: TGCGCCAGCAGCACCGGGACTTACTCCTACGAGCAGTACTTC. Translation gives CASSTGTYSYEQYF. The rearrangement joins TRBV5-1 to TRBJ2-7; TRBD2 is a possible D gene (6 bases). The CDR3 contains 14 residues. CDR1 and CDR2 (germline): SGHRS, YFSETQ. The germline V and J ends were trimmed by 4 bases and 0 bases, with 11 bases remaining between them.